What follows are 13 T cell receptor beta chains derived from one specimen sequenced in a study of T cell repertoires in cytomegalovirus infection. TCRdb processed the reads anew with MiXCR; each CDR3 protein has one entry. The sample holds 250,000 to 350,000 distinct CDR3 sequences; over 20% are singletons and the top ten take about 15%. Material: PBMCs. These TCRs come from a human donor in good health (CMV status not recorded). Some clones in this sample may be carry-over from other donors' samples.

Regarding this clonotype: The junction departs from germline at one end; a sequencing error may be responsible. The chain uses TRBV7-8 and TRBJ1-6; D unresolved. The germline gives CDR1 SGHVS, CDR2 FQNEAQ. This CDR3 contains 14 residues. The CDR3 loop is CAGSLAPAGSPLHF. The CDR3 bases are TGTGCCGGCAGCTTAGCGCCGGCAGGTTCACCCCTCCACTTT.

This clonotype was seen repeatedly, ten times or more. This rearrangement joins TRBV7-2 to TRBJ1-6, with TRBD1 matching 7 bases. The CDR3 totals 13 residues. Looked up from germline, CDR1 is SGHTA and CDR2 is FQGNSA. V dropped 6 bases and J dropped 10; count of bases not matched to a gene: 6. CDR3 residues: CASRSTGESPLHF. Written as DNA, the CDR3 is TGTGCCAGCAGATCAACAGGGGAATCACCCCTCCACTTT.

This sequence joins TRBV28 and TRBJ1-4; no clear D gene. The CDR3 is 15 amino acids. Per the germline V gene, CDR1 is MDHEN and CDR2 is SYDVKM. Trimming took 4 bases from V and 8 from J, leaving 17 bases between them. The CDR3 sequence: CASSSTGGFREKLFF. The DNA for the CDR3 is TGTGCCAGCAGTTCAACCGGTGGGTTTAGGGAAAAACTGTTTTTT.

In this sample, this clonotype turned up a few times. The chain couples TRBV12-3 or TRBV12-4 to TRBJ2-1; D gene uncertain. This CDR3 is 11 amino acids long. Trimming took 8 bases from V and 8 from J, leaving 10 bases between them. The CDR3 is CASPSLYEQFF. The CDR3 nucleotides are TGTGCCAGCCCTAGTCTCTATGAGCAGTTCTTC.

The chain combines TRBV29-1 with TRBJ1-1, with 10 bases fitting TRBD1. The germline CDR1 and CDR2 sequences are SQVTM and ANQGSEA. V lost 7 bases, J lost 1 base, and 3 bases stayed unmatched. The length of the CDR3 is 13 residues. CDR3 sequence: CSAGTGANTEAFF. In DNA form, the CDR3 reads TGCAGCGCCGGGACAGGGGCGAACACTGAAGCTTTCTTT.

The rearrangement links TRBV13 to TRBJ2-7; 10 bases map to TRBD2. Germline V gene data show CDR1 as PRHDT and CDR2 as FYEKMQ (reference sequence). After removal of 8 bases from V and 0 bases from J, the junction contained 4 bases not matched to a gene. The length of the CDR3 is 14 residues. The CDR3: CASRSGGRSYEQYF. The CDR3 DNA is TGTGCCAGCCGTAGCGGGGGGCGCTCCTACGAGCAGTACTTC.

J is TRBJ2-5 and V is TRBV28; D not certain. V shed 8 bases and J shed 2 bases, with 18 bases lying between them. Germline assignment: CDR1 MDHEN and CDR2 SYDVKM. The CDR3 extends over 15 amino acids. The CDR3 region is CASPPKGSFQETQYF. The CDR3 DNA follows: TGTGCCAGCCCCCCTAAAGGTTCCTTTCAAGAGACCCAGTACTTC.

This clonotype was observed at least ten times. The CDR3 DNA reads as TGTGCCAGCAGCGACCGTATCCCAGGGGGGAACACTGAAGCTTTCTTT. Its translation is CASSDRIPGGNTEAFF. This chain links TRBV7-2 with TRBJ1-1; 7 nucleotides line up with TRBD1. CDR1 SGHTA and CDR2 FQGNSA come from the germline V gene. This CDR3 comprises 16 residues. J was trimmed by 1 base and V by 5 bases; bases with no gene match: 10.

This chain joins TRBV6-5 and TRBJ2-7, with TRBD1 matching over 9 bases. Germline CDR1 is MNHEY and CDR2 is SVGAGI. V shed 2 bases, J shed 2 bases, and the junction held 7 bases outside the gene matches. This CDR3 spans 16 amino acids. The CDR3: CASSYQGTGRTYEQYF. The CDR3 DNA reads TGTGCCAGCAGTTACCAAGGGACAGGGCGCACCTACGAGCAGTACTTC.

There are a few counts of this clonotype. The chain recombines TRBV6-5 with TRBJ2-3; 9 bases map to TRBD2. CDR1 is MNHEY, CDR2 SVGAGI, per germline. The CDR3 contains 17 residues. With V trimmed by 2 bases and J by 1 base, 7 bases remained unmatched. CDR3 sequence reads: CASSYLSIAGGTDTQYF. The CDR3 nucleotides are TGTGCCAGCAGTTACCTCTCCATAGCGGGGGGCACAGATACGCAGTATTTT.

V and J are TRBV3-1 and TRBJ2-1; 8 positions match TRBD2. This CDR3 comprises 14 residues. CDR1 and CDR2 (germline): LGHDT, YNNKEL (reference sequence). The ends lost 4 bases at V and 4 bases at J; junction bases unmatched: 3. CDR3 sequence: CASSLQRGYNEQFF. As DNA, the CDR3 is TGTGCCAGCAGCCTCCAGCGGGGGTACAATGAGCAGTTCTTC.

This clonotype was observed a handful of times. This chain joins TRBV10-3 and TRBJ1-4, with D possibly TRBD1 on 6 matching bases. CDR1 and CDR2 from the germline V gene are ENHRY and SYGVKD. V was trimmed by 4 bases and J by 10 bases, leaving 16 bases between them. CDR3 length equals 14 residues. This chain's CDR3 is CAISGTGNLAKLFF. Here the CDR3 DNA reads TGTGCCATCAGTGGAACAGGGAATCTGGCAAAACTGTTTTTT.

The V gene is TRBV28, the J gene TRBJ1-2; D remains ambiguous. CDR3 size: 15 residues. With 0 bases removed from V and 0 bases from J, the gap between germline ends came to 8 bases. CDR1 MDHEN and CDR2 SYDVKM come from the germline V gene. The CDR3 region is CASSLWAASNYGYTF. For the CDR3, the DNA is TGTGCCAGCAGTTTATGGGCAGCGTCTAACTATGGCTACACCTTC.